The text below deals with one TCR beta chain. The data belong to a study of blood T cell repertoires in COVID-19. Study at large: The origin of the acute and convalescent COVID-19 samples was the United States, Italy and Spain.

Produced via immunoSEQ multiplex PCR; TCRdb's table is partial and in-frame only. The sample lists approximately 280,000 clones, over 75% seen once, with roughly an eighth in the top ten. Germline V gene sequence: CDR1 MGHDK, CDR2 SYGVNS. This CDR3 is 15 amino acids long. V was clipped by 5 bases and J by 2 bases, with 12 bases between them. Sequenced sample: peripheral blood. V usage is TRBV25-1 and J usage is TRBJ2-2; D perhaps matches TRBD1 (6 bases). This clonotype was obtained from a woman aged 55-69 years with acute or convalescent COVID-19. DNA for the CDR3: TGTGCCAGCAGTCGGGACATTGGTAACACCGGGGAGCTGTTTTTT. Protein: CASSRDIGNTGELFF.